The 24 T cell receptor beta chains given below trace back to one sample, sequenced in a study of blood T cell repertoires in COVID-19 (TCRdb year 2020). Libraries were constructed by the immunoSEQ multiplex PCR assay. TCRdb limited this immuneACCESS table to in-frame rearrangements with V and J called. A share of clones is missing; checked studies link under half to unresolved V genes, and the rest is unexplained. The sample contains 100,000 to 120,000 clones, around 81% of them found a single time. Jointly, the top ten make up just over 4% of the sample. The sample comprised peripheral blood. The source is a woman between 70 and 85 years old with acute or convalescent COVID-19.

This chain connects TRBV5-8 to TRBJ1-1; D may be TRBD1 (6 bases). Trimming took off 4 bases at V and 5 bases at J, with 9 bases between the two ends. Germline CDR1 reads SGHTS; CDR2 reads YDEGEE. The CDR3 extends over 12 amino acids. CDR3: CASSQTGTEAFF. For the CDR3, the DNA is TGTGCCAGCAGCCAAACAGGGACTGAAGCTTTCTTT.

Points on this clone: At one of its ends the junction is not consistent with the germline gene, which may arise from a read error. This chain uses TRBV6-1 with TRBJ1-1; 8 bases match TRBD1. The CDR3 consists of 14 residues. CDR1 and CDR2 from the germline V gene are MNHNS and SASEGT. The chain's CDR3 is CAGRGRGEATEAFF. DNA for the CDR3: TGTGCCGGCAGGGGGCGCGGGGAGGCCACTGAAGCTTTCTTT.

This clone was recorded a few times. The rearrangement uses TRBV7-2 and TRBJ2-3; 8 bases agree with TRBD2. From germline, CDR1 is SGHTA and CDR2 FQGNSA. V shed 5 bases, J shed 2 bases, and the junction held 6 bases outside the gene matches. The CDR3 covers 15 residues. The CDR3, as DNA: TGTGCCAGCAGCCCGGGAGGGGTCACCACAGATACGCAGTATTTT. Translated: CASSPGGVTTDTQYF.

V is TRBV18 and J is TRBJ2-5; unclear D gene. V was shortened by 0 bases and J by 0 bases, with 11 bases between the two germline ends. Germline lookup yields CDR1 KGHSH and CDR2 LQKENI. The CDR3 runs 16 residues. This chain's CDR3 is CASSPPGSSYQETQYF. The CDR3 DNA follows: TGTGCCAGCTCACCACCGGGCTCCTCGTACCAAGAGACCCAGTACTTC.

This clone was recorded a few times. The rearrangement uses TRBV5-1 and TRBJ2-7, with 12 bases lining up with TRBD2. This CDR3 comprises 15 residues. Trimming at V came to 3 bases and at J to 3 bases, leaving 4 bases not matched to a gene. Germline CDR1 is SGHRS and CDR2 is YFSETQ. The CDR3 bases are TGCGCCAGCAGCTGGACTAGCGGGATGTACTACGAGCAGTACTTC. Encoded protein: CASSWTSGMYYEQYF.

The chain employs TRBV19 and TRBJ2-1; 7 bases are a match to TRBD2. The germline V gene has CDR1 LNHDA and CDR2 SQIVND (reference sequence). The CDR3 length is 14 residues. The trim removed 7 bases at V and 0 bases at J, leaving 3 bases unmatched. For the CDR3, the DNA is TGTGCCAGTACAGCGGGGCGCTCCTACAATGAGCAGTTCTTC. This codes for CASTAGRSYNEQFF.

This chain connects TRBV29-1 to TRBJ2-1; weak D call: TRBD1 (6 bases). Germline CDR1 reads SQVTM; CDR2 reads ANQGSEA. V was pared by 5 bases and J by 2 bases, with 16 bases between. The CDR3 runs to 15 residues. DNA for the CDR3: TGCAGCGTTCAAACAGGGATGAAAACCTACAATGAGCAGTTCTTC. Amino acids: CSVQTGMKTYNEQFF.

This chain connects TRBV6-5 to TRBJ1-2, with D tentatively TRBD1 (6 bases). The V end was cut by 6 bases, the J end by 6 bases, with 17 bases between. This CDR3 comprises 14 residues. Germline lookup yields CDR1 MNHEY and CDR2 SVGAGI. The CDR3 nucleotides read TGTGCCAGCAGCTCTCTGACAGGCCCTGATGGCTACACCTTC. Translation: CASSSLTGPDGYTF.

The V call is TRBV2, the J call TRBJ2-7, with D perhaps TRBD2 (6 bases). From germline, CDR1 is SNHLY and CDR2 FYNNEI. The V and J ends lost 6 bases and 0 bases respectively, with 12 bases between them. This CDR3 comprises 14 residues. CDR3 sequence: CASRGDFPSYEQYF. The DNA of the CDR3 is TGTGCCAGCAGAGGGGACTTCCCCTCCTACGAGCAGTACTTC.

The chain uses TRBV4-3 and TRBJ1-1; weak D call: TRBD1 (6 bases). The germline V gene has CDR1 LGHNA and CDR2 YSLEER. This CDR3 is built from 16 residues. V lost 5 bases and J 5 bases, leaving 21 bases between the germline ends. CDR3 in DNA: TGCGCCAGCAGCTTAGGGTTCCAGGGGCGATATACTGAAGCTTTCTTT. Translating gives CASSLGFQGRYTEAFF.

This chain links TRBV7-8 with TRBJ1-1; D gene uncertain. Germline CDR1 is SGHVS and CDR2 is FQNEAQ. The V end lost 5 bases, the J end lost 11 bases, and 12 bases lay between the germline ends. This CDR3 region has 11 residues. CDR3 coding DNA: TGTGCCAGCAGCCCAAATAGAGTGGCTTTCTTT. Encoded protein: CASSPNRVAFF. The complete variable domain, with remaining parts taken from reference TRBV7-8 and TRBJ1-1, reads GAGVSQSPRYKVAKRGQDVALRCDPISGHVSLFWYQQALGQGPEFLTYFQNEAQLDKSGLPSDRFFAERPEGSVSTLKIQRTQQEDSAVYLCASSPNRVAFFGQGTRLTVV.

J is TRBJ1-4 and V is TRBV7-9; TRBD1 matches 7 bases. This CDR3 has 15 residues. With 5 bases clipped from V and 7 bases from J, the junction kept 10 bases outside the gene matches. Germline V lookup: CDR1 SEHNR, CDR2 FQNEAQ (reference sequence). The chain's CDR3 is CASSATQGITEKLFF. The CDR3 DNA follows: TGTGCCAGCAGCGCTACACAGGGGATTACTGAAAAACTGTTTTTT. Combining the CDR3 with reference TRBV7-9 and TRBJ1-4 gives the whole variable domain DTGVSQNPRHKITKRGQNVTFRCDPISEHNRLYWYRQTLGQGPEFLTYFQNEAQLEKSRLLSDRFSAERPKGSFSTLEIQRTEQGDSAMYLCASSATQGITEKLFFGSGTQLSVL.

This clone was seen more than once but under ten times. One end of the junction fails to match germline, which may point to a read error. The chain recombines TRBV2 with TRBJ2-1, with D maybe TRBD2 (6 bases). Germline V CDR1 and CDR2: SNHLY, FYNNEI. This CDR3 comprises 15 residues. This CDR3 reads CASNVGLATPNGQFF. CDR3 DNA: TGTGCCAGCAATGTGGGGCTAGCGACCCCCAATGGGCAGTTCTTC.

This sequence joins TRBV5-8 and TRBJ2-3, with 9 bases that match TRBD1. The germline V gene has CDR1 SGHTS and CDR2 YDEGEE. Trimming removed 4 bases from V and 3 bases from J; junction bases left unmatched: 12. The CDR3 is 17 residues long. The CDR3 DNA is TGTGCCAGCAGCAGAATAGGGGACAGGGCTCGAACAGATACGCAGTATTTT. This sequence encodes CASSRIGDRARTDTQYF.

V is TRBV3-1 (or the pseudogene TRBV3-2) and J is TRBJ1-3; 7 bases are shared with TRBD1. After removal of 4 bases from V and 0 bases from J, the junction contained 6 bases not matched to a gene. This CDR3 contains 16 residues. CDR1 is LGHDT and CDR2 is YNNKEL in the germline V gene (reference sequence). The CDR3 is CASSPPGQTSGNTIYF. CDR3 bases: TGTGCCAGCAGCCCCCCGGGACAGACCTCTGGAAACACCATATATTTT.

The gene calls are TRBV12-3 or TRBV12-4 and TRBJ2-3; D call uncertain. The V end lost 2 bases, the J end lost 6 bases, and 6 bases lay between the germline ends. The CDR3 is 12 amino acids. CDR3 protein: CASSLYGDTQYF. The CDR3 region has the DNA TGTGCCAGCAGTTTATACGGGGATACGCAGTATTTT.

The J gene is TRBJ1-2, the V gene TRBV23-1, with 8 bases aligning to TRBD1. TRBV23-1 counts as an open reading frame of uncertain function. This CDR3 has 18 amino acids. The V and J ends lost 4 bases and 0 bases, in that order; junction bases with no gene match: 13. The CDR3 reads CASSRQGASRSANYGYTF. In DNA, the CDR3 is TGCGCCAGCAGTCGTCAGGGGGCTAGTCGATCAGCTAACTATGGCTACACCTTC.

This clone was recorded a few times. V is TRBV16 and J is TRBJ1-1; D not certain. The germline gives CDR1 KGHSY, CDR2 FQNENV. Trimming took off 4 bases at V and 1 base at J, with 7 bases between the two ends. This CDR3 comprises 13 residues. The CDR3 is CASSLQWNTEAFF. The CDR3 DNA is TGTGCCAGCAGCCTACAATGGAACACTGAAGCTTTCTTT.

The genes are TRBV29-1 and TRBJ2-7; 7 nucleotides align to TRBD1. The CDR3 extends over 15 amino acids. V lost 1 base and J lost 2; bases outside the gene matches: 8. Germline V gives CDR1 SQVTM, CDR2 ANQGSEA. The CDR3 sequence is CSVEGRQGSPYEQYF. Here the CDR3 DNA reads TGCAGCGTTGAAGGGCGACAGGGCTCCCCCTACGAGCAGTACTTC.

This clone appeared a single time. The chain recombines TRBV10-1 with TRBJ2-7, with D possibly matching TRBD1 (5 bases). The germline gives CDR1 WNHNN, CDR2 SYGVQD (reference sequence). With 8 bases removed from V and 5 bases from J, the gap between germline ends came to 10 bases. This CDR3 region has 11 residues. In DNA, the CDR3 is TGCGCCAGCCCTTTAGGGGACGAGCAGTACGTC. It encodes CASPLGDEQYV.

The CDR3 spells CASSPVVRFNEKLFF. CDR3 coding DNA: TGTGCCAGCAGCCCAGTAGTGAGGTTTAATGAAAAACTGTTTTTT. The chain links TRBV28 to TRBJ1-4; D ambiguous. Germline V gene lookup returns CDR1 MDHEN and CDR2 SYDVKM. This CDR3 is built from 15 residues. V lost 6 bases to trimming and J lost 4 bases, with 15 bases between them.

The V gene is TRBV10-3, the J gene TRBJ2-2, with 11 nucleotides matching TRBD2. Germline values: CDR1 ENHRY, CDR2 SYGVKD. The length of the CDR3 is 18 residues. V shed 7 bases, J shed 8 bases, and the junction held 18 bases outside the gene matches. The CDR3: CAITGFAPLAGGSGELFF. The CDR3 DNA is TGTGCCATCACTGGTTTCGCCCCTCTAGCGGGAGGATCAGGGGAGCTGTTTTTT.

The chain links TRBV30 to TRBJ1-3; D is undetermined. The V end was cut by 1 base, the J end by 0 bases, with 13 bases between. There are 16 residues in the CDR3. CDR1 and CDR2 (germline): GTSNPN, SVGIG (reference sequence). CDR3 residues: CAWSGLTAISGNTIYF. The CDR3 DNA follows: TGTGCCTGGAGTGGCCTAACAGCTATCTCTGGAAACACCATATATTTT.

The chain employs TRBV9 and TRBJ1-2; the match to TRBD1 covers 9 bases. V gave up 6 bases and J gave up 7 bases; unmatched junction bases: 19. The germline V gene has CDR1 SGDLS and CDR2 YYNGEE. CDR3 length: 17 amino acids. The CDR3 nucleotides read TGTGCCAGCAACCTCCCGGGGACAGGGTTGAATGGATTTGGCTACACCTTC. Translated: CASNLPGTGLNGFGYTF.